The sequence of this T cell receptor (beta chain) was determined in a study of a mutant IDH1 vaccine in newly diagnosed glioma. Study context: Vaccines were first given 4-6 weeks after radiotherapy alone, or with temozolomide cycles.

Time point of the sample: week 35, safety follow-up. Alongside topical imiquimod, each dose of vaccine comprised 300 ug of mutant IDH1 20-mer peptide. Profiling relied on immunoSEQ multiplex PCR, and the TCRdb table lists in-frame clones only, not all of them. This table has tens of thousands of clones, about four fifths appearing once. Comments on this clone: Its target is unknown.

The TCR sequence derives from a woman in her 40s with glioma. Some clones in this sample may be carry-over from other donors' samples. The material was PBMCs, obtained from a glioma patient whose treatment included an IDH1 peptide vaccine.

The chain's CDR3 is CASSYSRSNQPQHF. For the CDR3, the DNA is TGTGCCAGCAGTTACTCGAGAAGCAATCAGCCCCAGCATTTT. V is TRBV6-5 and J is TRBJ1-5; no firm D call. Germline V gives CDR1 MNHEY, CDR2 SVGAGI. The V end lost 0 bases, the J end lost 1 base, and 4 bases lay between the germline ends. The CDR3 is made up of 14 amino acids.